The 22 T cell receptor beta chains below all came from one sample that was sequenced in a study of shared clonotypes between healthy human individuals. Produced via immunoSEQ multiplex PCR; TCRdb's table is partial and in-frame only. In the table there are about 340,000 clones, around 79% of which are singletons. The sequenced sample was memory CD4+ T cells sorted from blood. Subset described: CD45RA-negative fraction. Source of these receptors: a man in his thirties or forties in good health.

This sequence joins TRBV19 and TRBJ2-6, with D perhaps TRBD2 (7 bases). The ends were cut back, 6 bases at V and 0 bases at J, with 15 bases in the middle. Per germline, CDR1 LNHDA and CDR2 SQIVND (reference sequence). The CDR3 is 17 residues long. CDR3 nucleotides: TGTGCCAGTAGCTCTGGGGGGGCAAACTCTGGGGCCAACGTCCTGACTTTC. It is translated as CASSSGGANSGANVLTF.

This clone was seen only a few times. V is TRBV5-1 and J is TRBJ2-3, with 7 bases identical to TRBD2. This CDR3 is 17 amino acids long. Trimming took 2 bases from V and 0 from J; bases not matched to a gene: 9. Looked up from germline, CDR1 is SGHRS and CDR2 is YFSETQ. The CDR3 protein is CASSFNGGGLSTDTQYF. CDR3 DNA sequence: TGCGCCAGCAGCTTCAACGGGGGAGGGCTAAGCACAGATACGCAGTATTTT.

The gene calls are TRBV11-3 and TRBJ2-3; TRBD1 matches at 8 bases. Trimming cost V 5 bases and J 5 bases; bases outside gene matches: 6. Germline lookup yields CDR1 SGHNT and CDR2 YENEEA. This CDR3 is built from 14 residues. The CDR3 bases are TGTGCCAGCAGCCCGCCCGACAGGGGAGATACGCAGTATTTT. It is translated as CASSPPDRGDTQYF.

The sample holds a few counts of this clone. This sequence joins TRBV6-6 and TRBJ1-3; D may be TRBD1 (5 bases). Trimming took off 5 bases at V and 1 base at J, with 9 bases between the two ends. Germline V gene sequence: CDR1 MNHNY, CDR2 SVGAGI (reference sequence). This CDR3 has 14 residues. The CDR3 here is CASSITGSGNTIYF. The CDR3 bases are TGTGCCAGCAGTATTACAGGTTCTGGAAACACCATATATTTT.

This chain joins TRBV19 and TRBJ1-2; no definite D call. The CDR3 contains 14 residues. Looked up from germline, CDR1 is LNHDA and CDR2 is SQIVND (reference sequence). Trimming stripped 2 bases from V and 2 bases from J, with 9 bases between. CDR3 loop: CASSITVSNYGYTF. The CDR3 nucleotides are TGTGCCAGTAGTATAACAGTATCCAACTATGGCTACACCTTC.

This chain joins TRBV7-9 and TRBJ2-7; either TRBD1 or TRBD2 may fit D (6 bases each). Germline lookup yields CDR1 SEHNR and CDR2 FQNEAQ (reference sequence). With 5 bases removed from V and 9 bases from J, the gap between germline ends came to 17 bases. The CDR3 has 13 amino acids. CDR3 sequence (DNA): TGTGCCAGCAGCCCTGACGGGGGCGTTGGGCAGTACTTC. It codes for CASSPDGGVGQYF.

This rearrangement joins TRBV25-1 to TRBJ2-7; TRBD2 agrees at 9 bases. The J segment lost 4 bases and the V segment lost 2 bases, leaving 15 bases of the junction unmatched. The CDR3 is 18 amino acids. Germline lookup yields CDR1 MGHDK and CDR2 SYGVNS. Written as DNA, the CDR3 is TGTGCCAGCAGTGAACCAGGAAAAGAAGGGACTAGCAGGTACGAGCAGTACTTC. Protein product: CASSEPGKEGTSRYEQYF.

In this sample, this clone turned up once. This same CDR3 is encoded by further DNA sequences in the sample. The chain is built from TRBV28 and TRBJ1-1; no reliable D call. Trimming took off 1 base at V and 2 bases at J, with 5 bases between the two ends. Per the germline V gene, CDR1 is MDHEN and CDR2 is SYDVKM. CDR3 length: 13 residues. The CDR3 loop reads CASSLSLNTEAFF. CDR3 DNA sequence: TGTGCCAGCAGTTTATCCCTAAACACTGAAGCTTTCTTT.

This sequence joins TRBV19 and TRBJ2-5; 11 bases match TRBD2. The germline gives CDR1 LNHDA, CDR2 SQIVND (reference sequence). The V segment lost 6 bases and the J segment 4 bases; nucleotides outside the gene matches: 1. The CDR3 sequence is 13 residues long. CDR3 bases: TGTGCCAGTAGAACTAGCGGGGGAGAGACCCAGTACTTC. Encoded protein: CASRTSGGETQYF.

The rearrangement links TRBV27 to TRBJ1-5, with 7 bases identical to TRBD1. Germline values: CDR1 MNHEY, CDR2 SMNVEV (reference sequence). The CDR3 is 19 amino acids. Trimming at V came to 0 bases and at J to 0 bases, leaving 11 bases not matched to a gene. The CDR3 loop is CASSLSRRDSKHSNQPQHF. DNA for the CDR3: TGTGCCAGCAGTTTATCAAGAAGGGACAGCAAACATAGCAATCAGCCCCAGCATTTT.

V and J are TRBV5-4 and TRBJ1-4; tentatively, D is TRBD1 (6 bases). The V and J ends lost 4 bases and 4 bases respectively, with 14 bases between them. Germline assignment: CDR1 SGHNT and CDR2 YYREEE (reference sequence). CDR3 length: 15 amino acids. The CDR3 spells CASSRRDIDNEKLFF. DNA for the CDR3: TGTGCCAGCAGCCGCCGGGACATAGATAATGAAAAACTGTTTTTT.

V and J are TRBV6-1 and TRBJ1-5, with unresolved D. The CDR3 loop spans 15 amino acids. Deletions cut 4 bases from V and 0 bases from J, with 10 bases between. Germline V gene data show CDR1 as MNHNS and CDR2 as SASEGT. The CDR3 here is CASSGIIGSNQPQHF. The CDR3 nucleotides read TGTGCCAGCAGTGGCATCATTGGTAGCAATCAGCCCCAGCATTTT.

The chain carries TRBV14 and TRBJ2-1; TRBD2 matches 7 bases. The V and J ends lost 2 bases and 4 bases, in that order; junction bases with no gene match: 11. Germline V gene data show CDR1 as SGHDN and CDR2 as FVKESK. This CDR3 is built from 17 residues. CDR3 nucleotides: TGTGCCAGCAGCCAAACCAAGGCGGGAGTTGATTACAATGAGCAGTTCTTC. The encoded protein is CASSQTKAGVDYNEQFF.

The chain links TRBV18 to TRBJ2-7, with D uncertain. The CDR3 runs 15 residues. Germline lookup yields CDR1 KGHSH and CDR2 LQKENI. V was pared by 6 bases and J by 1 base, with 16 bases between. The DNA for the CDR3 is TGTGCCAGCTCTTTCTCCACCGGCAGGTCCTACGAGCAGTACTTC. This gives the protein CASSFSTGRSYEQYF. Complete variable domain (other parts from reference TRBV18 and TRBJ2-7): NAGVMQNPRHLVRRRGQEARLRCSPMKGHSHVYWYRQLPEEGLKFMVYLQKENIIDESGMPKERFSAEFPKEGPSILRIQQVVRGDSAAYFCASSFSTGRSYEQYFGPGTRLTVT.

The genes are TRBV28 and TRBJ1-3, with D hard to call. CDR1 and CDR2 from the germline V gene are MDHEN and SYDVKM. There are 15 residues in the CDR3. Trimming pared 2 bases from V and 2 bases from J, leaving 10 bases between. CDR3 sequence: CASSLSGQAGNTIYF. The CDR3 DNA reads TGTGCCAGCAGTTTAAGCGGCCAGGCTGGAAACACCATATATTTT.

In this sample, this clone turned up many times. This chain connects TRBV2 to TRBJ2-7; a weak D match, TRBD2 (6 bases). The CDR3 covers 14 residues. Germline V lookup: CDR1 SNHLY, CDR2 FYNNEI. Trimming pared 6 bases from V and 6 bases from J, leaving 18 bases between. As DNA, the CDR3 is TGTGCCAGCAGGTCCGACGGGAGCGGCTCCGAGCAGTACTTC. Translating it yields CASRSDGSGSEQYF.

As concerns this clone: This may be a read error: a much more frequent sequence differs by one nucleotide. V and J are TRBV2 and TRBJ2-2; D is undetermined. This CDR3 has 11 residues. Germline assignment: CDR1 SNHLY and CDR2 FYNNEI. With 5 bases removed from V and 5 bases from J, the gap between germline ends came to 3 bases. The CDR3 loop reads CASSRTGELFF. Here the CDR3 DNA reads TGTGCCAGCAGTCGGACCGGGGAGCTGTTTTTT.

The CDR3 DNA reads as TGTGCCAGCAGCTCCCGTCGACAGAATGAAAAACTGTTTTTT. It encodes CASSSRRQNEKLFF. The V call is TRBV7-8, the J call TRBJ1-4, with D perhaps TRBD1 (5 bases). The V gene's germline CDR1 is SGHVS and CDR2 FQNEAQ. Deletions cut 4 bases from V and 5 bases from J, with 11 bases between. The CDR3 is 14 amino acids.

V is TRBV10-3 and J is TRBJ2-7; 8 bases agree with TRBD2. The CDR3 loop spans 13 amino acids. Germline loops: CDR1 ENHRY, CDR2 SYGVKD. V was pared by 10 bases and J by 3 bases, with 8 bases of the junction left unmatched. CDR3 nucleotide sequence: TGTGCCAGTACAAGCGGGAGAAACTACGAGCAGTACTTC. Amino acids: CASTSGRNYEQYF.

The chain uses TRBV2 and TRBJ1-1; D remains ambiguous. The CDR3 length is 14 residues. V was clipped by 2 bases and J by 0 bases, with 7 bases between them. Germline CDR1 SNHLY, CDR2 FYNNEI. Written as DNA, the CDR3 is TGTGCCAGCAGTGAAAAGTATCTGAACACTGAAGCTTTCTTT. It translates to CASSEKYLNTEAFF. Complete variable domain (other parts from reference TRBV2 and TRBJ1-1): EPEVTQTPSHQVTQMGQEVILRCVPISNHLYFYWYRQILGQKVEFLVSFYNNEISEKSEIFDDQFSVERPDGSNFTLKIRSTKLEDSAMYFCASSEKYLNTEAFFGQGTRLTVV.

The genes are TRBV6-5 and TRBJ1-4; D call uncertain. The V end was cut by 5 bases, the J end by 8 bases, with 15 bases between. CDR1 is MNHEY, CDR2 SVGAGI, per germline. The CDR3 contains 14 residues. The CDR3 sequence is CASSQVLRREKLFF. The DNA for the CDR3 is TGTGCCAGCAGTCAGGTCTTAAGGAGGGAAAAACTGTTTTTT.

The genes are TRBV5-8 and TRBJ1-1; 11 bases agree with TRBD1. Germline trimming cut 3 bases from V and 2 bases from J; bases unmatched to any gene: 6. Per germline, CDR1 SGHTS and CDR2 YDEGEE. This CDR3 has 16 residues. The CDR3 loop reads CASSSGQGVRNTEAFF. For the CDR3, the DNA is TGTGCCAGCAGCTCGGGACAGGGGGTTCGAAACACTGAAGCTTTCTTT.